The rows below give T cell receptor beta chains drawn from one sample of a study of neurological immune-mediated disorders. One entry per CDR3 protein, called by TCRdb with MiXCR from the 5' RACE reads. The table records 80,000 to 85,000 distinct CDR3 sequences, roughly 2.6% of them present only once. Sequencing used PBMCs. The receptors were gathered from a woman aged 25 to 39 with multiple sclerosis. Both conserved end residues are part of each CDR3. The D gene is left open where the match is weak. Size is stated as how often the clone was seen (once, few, many) or a class if it is expanded.

TRBJ1-1,TRBV20-1,many,NA,TGCAGTGCTAGGATCGGCCACGGAGGAACTGAAGCTTTCTTT,CSARIGHGGTEAFF
TRBJ2-7,TRBV2,many,NA,TGTGCCAGCAGTGAAAGCGAAGGAACCTACGAGCAGTACTTC,CASSESEGTYEQYF
TRBJ2-1,TRBV20-1,many,TRBD2,TGCAGTGCTCGCAGCGGGAGGGAAGACAATGAGCAGTTCTTC,CSARSGREDNEQFF
TRBJ2-7,TRBV20-1,many,NA,TGCAGTGCTATCGAGGCGACGCAGACCTACGAGCAGTACTTC,CSAIEATQTYEQYF
TRBJ2-2,TRBV6-5,many,NA,TGTGCCAGCAGCTTGTTGACTCCCGGGGAGCTGTTTTTT,CASSLLTPGELFF
TRBJ1-2,TRBV29-1,many,NA,TGCAGCGTGACCGCAAACTATGGCTACACCTTC,CSVTANYGYTF
TRBJ2-3,TRBV20-1,many,NA,TGCAGTGCAACTAGATCAAGGGTACCAAGCACAGATACGCAGTATTTT,CSATRSRVPSTDTQYF
TRBJ2-2,TRBV4-3,many,NA,TGCGCCAGCAGCCAAGATAGTGGACAGCCGGCCGGGGAGCTGTTTTTT,CASSQDSGQPAGELFF
TRBJ2-1,TRBV24-1,many,NA,TGTGCCACCAGTGATCTGACCCATGAGCAGTTCTTC,CATSDLTHEQFF
TRBJ2-5,TRBV15,many,NA,TGTGCCACCAGCATCGATCAGTTCGAGACCCAGTACTTC,CATSIDQFETQYF
TRBJ2-1,TRBV7-2,many,NA,TGTGCCAGCAGCTCCGGGGGCGGGAGAGTGGATGAGCAGTTCTTC,CASSSGGGRVDEQFF
TRBJ2-7,TRBV3-1,many,NA,TGTGCCAGCAGGGACGGGAGCTCCTACGAGCAGTACTTC,CASRDGSSYEQYF
TRBJ2-2,TRBV7-2,many,TRBD2,TGTGCCAGCAGTACTAGCGGGAACACCGGGGAGCTGTTTTTT,CASSTSGNTGELFF
TRBJ2-5,TRBV20-1,many,TRBD1,TGCAGTGCTAAGGGGACAGGGGAGACGGAGACCCAGTACTTC,CSAKGTGETETQYF
TRBJ2-2,TRBV18,many,NA,TGTGCCAGCGAAACCGGGACTCCGGGCACCGGGGAGCTGTTTTTT,CASETGTPGTGELFF
TRBJ1-2,TRBV3-1,many,NA,TGTGCCAGCAGCCAAGAGGTTTTTAACTATGGCTACACCTTC,CASSQEVFNYGYTF
TRBJ1-1,TRBV3-1,many,NA,TGTGCCAGCAGCCAAGGGAATCCTGGGAACACTGAAGCTTTCTTT,CASSQGNPGNTEAFF
TRBJ1-1,TRBV12-3/TRBV12-4,many,NA,TGTGCCAGCAAGAAGGGGACTGAAGCTTTCTTT,CASKKGTEAFF
TRBJ2-1,TRBV5-1,many,NA,TGCGCCAGCGGGGCTTACAATGAGCAGTTCTTC,CASGAYNEQFF
TRBJ2-2,TRBV6-4,many,NA,TGTGCCAGCAGTGAAGCCGACGGAACCGGGGAGCTGTTTTTT,CASSEADGTGELFF
TRBJ1-6,TRBV4-2,few,NA,TGTGCCAGCAGCCAAGTTTCCAGGGATAATTCACCCCTCCACTTT,CASSQVSRDNSPLHF
TRBJ2-1,TRBV7-2,many,NA,TGTGCCAGCAGCTCTCAAGGCGGGAATGAGCAGTTCTTC,CASSSQGGNEQFF